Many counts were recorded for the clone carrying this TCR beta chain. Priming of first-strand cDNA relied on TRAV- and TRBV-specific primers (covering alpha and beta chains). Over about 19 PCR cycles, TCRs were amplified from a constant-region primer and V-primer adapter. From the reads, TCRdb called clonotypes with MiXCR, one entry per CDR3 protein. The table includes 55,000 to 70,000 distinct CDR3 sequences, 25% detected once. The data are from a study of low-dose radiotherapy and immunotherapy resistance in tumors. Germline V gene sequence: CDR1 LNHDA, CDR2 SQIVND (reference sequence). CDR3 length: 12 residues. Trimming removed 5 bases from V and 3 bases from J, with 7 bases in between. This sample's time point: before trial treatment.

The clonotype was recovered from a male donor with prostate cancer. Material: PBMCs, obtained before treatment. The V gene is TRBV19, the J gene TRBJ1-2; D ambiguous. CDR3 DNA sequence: TGTGCCAGTAGTGACACTGACTATGGCTACACCTTC. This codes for CASSDTDYGYTF.